This is a list of T cell receptor beta chains from one sample in a study of T cells in Graves' hyperthyroidism and ophthalmopathy. A single record per CDR3 protein comes from TCRdb applying MiXCR to the multiplex PCR reads. The sample lists 45,000 to 75,000 distinct CDR3 sequences, around half occurring once. The sequenced sample was blood. These receptors all come from a woman in her twenties or thirties with Graves' ophthalmopathy. The CDR3 runs from the conserved cysteine through the conserved F or W. A D gene is named only where the DNA matches it firmly. Clone size is stated in some rows and not others, as once, few, many or a class when expanded.

V gene,clone size,D gene,J gene,CDR3 protein,CDR3 DNA
TRBV29-1,NA,NA,TRBJ2-3,CSVGGQAADTQYF,TGCAGCGTCGGGGGGCAGGCAGCAGATACGCAGTATTTT
TRBV7-8,many,TRBD1,TRBJ2-7,CASSSSQPGQPLCEQYF,TGTGCCAGCAGCTCTTCCCAACCGGGACAGCCTCTCTGCGAGCAGTACTTC
TRBV15,NA,NA,TRBJ1-2,CATSGSRQGDGYTF,TGTGCCACCAGCGGGTCTAGGCAGGGAGACGGCTACACCTTC
TRBV14,NA,NA,TRBJ1-3,CASSQAGVGSGNTIYF,TGTGCCAGCAGCCAAGCGGGAGTGGGGTCTGGAAACACCATATATTTT
TRBV9,many,TRBD1,TRBJ2-7,CASSVASTGGYEQYF,TGTGCCAGCAGCGTAGCTTCGACAGGGGGCTACGAGCAGTACTTC
TRBV6-5,many,NA,TRBJ1-1,CASSSLLEAFF,TGTGCCAGCAGTTCCCTTTTGGAAGCTTTCTTT
TRBV20-1,NA,TRBD1,TRBJ2-7,CSATKLGQGIEQYF,TGCAGTGCCACTAAGCTGGGACAGGGCATTGAGCAGTACTTC
TRBV10-1,many,NA,TRBJ1-4,CASSRGSGDEKLFF,TGCGCCAGCAGTCGGGGATCCGGGGATGAAAAACTGTTTTTT
TRBV28,few,NA,TRBJ1-1,CASSLQYMNTEAFF,TGTGCCAGCAGTTTGCAGTACATGAACACTGAAGCTTTCTTT
TRBV30,few,NA,TRBJ1-2,CAWSPPSSYGYTF,TGTGCCTGGAGTCCTCCCTCTAGCTATGGCTACACCTTC
TRBV2,many,TRBD2,TRBJ2-2,CASKTSGANTGELFF,TGTGCCAGCAAAACTAGCGGAGCGAACACCGGGGAGCTGTTTTTT
TRBV12-3/TRBV12-4,many,NA,TRBJ2-3,CASSPGTGRRDTQYF,TGTGCCAGCAGTCCGGGAACAGGGCGGAGAGATACGCAGTATTTT
TRBV20-1,NA,NA,TRBJ2-5,CSCRLGHEGTQHF,TGCAGCTGCCGATTGGGACATGAAGGGACCCAGCACTTC
TRBV5-1,NA,NA,TRBJ1-2,CASSSDIYTF,TGCGCCAGCAGCTCGGACATCTACACCTTC
TRBV10-3,NA,TRBD1,TRBJ1-5,CAISKDRGSQPQHF,TGTGCCATCAGTAAGGACAGGGGTAGTCAGCCCCAGCATTTT
TRBV7-2,many,NA,TRBJ2-3,CASSLAGATDTQYF,TGTGCCAGCAGCTTAGCGGGAGCCACAGATACGCAGTATTTT
TRBV7-9,NA,TRBD1,TRBJ1-1,CASSLPDRGRGNTEAFF,TGTGCCAGCAGCTTACCTGACAGGGGTAGGGGCAACACTGAAGCTTTCTTT
TRBV20-1,NA,TRBD2,TRBJ2-1,CSARVISGRAAEQFF,TGCAGTGCTAGAGTTATAAGCGGGAGGGCCGCTGAGCAGTTCTTC
TRBV25-1,NA,NA,TRBJ1-5,CASRPPPSGLNQPQHF,TGTGCCAGCAGACCCCCCCCGTCAGGACTCAATCAGCCCCAGCATTTT
TRBV15,many,TRBD1,TRBJ1-5,CATSNQGARQPQHF,TGTGCCACCAGCAACCAGGGGGCGCGTCAGCCCCAGCATTTT
TRBV5-4,many,TRBD1,TRBJ2-7,CASSTGGQGYEQYF,TGTGCCAGCAGCACCGGCGGACAGGGCTACGAGCAGTACTTC
TRBV24-1,medium-sized,TRBD2,TRBJ2-3,CATVHNELAGDDTQYF,TGTGCCACCGTACACAACGAGCTAGCGGGAGACGATACGCAGTATTTT
TRBV7-9,NA,NA,TRBJ2-7,CASSPGGGPYEQYF,TGTGCCAGCAGCCCAGGGGGAGGGCCCTACGAGCAGTACTTC
TRBV20-1,NA,NA,TRBJ1-2,CSATGTNYGYTF,TGCAGTGCAACAGGGACTAACTATGGCTACACCTTC
TRBV6-5,many,TRBD1,TRBJ1-2,CASSYTNRGGGYGYTF,TGTGCCAGCAGTTACACCAACAGGGGTGGGGGATATGGCTACACCTTC
TRBV20-1,many,NA,TRBJ1-4,CSARKTREPTNEKLFF,TGCAGTGCTAGAAAAACACGGGAGCCAACTAATGAAAAACTGTTTTTT
TRBV9,once,TRBD2,TRBJ2-1,CASSVPGLAGETYNEQFF,TGTGCCAGCAGCGTACCGGGACTAGCGGGAGAGACCTACAATGAGCAGTTCTTC
TRBV5-4,many,NA,TRBJ2-5,CASSLGQSQETQYF,TGTGCCAGCAGCTTGGGACAGAGCCAAGAGACCCAGTACTTC
TRBV20-1,NA,TRBD2,TRBJ2-1,CSARDPSGGSEQFF,TGCAGTGCTAGAGATCCTAGCGGGGGGAGTGAGCAGTTCTTC
TRBV7-9,NA,NA,TRBJ1-4,CAGSLLPEELFF,TGTGCCGGCAGCTTATTACCGGAAGAACTGTTTTTT
TRBV2,many,NA,TRBJ1-4,CASSEGGGPATLFF,TGTGCCAGCAGTGAAGGTGGTGGCCCCGCAACGCTGTTTTTT
TRBV7-3,many,NA,TRBJ2-3,CASSSPSEPSTDTQYF,TGTGCCAGCAGCTCCCCTTCGGAGCCTAGCACAGATACGCAGTATTTT
TRBV7-6,NA,NA,TRBJ2-6,CASSLGGANVLTF,TGTGCCAGCAGCTTAGGGGGGGCCAACGTCCTGACTTTC
TRBV19,many,NA,TRBJ2-6,CASSTVSGANVLTF,TGTGCCAGTAGTACAGTCTCCGGGGCCAACGTCCTGACTTTC
TRBV7-3,NA,TRBD2,TRBJ2-1,CASSLGGEPYNEQFF,TGTGCCAGCAGTCTCGGGGGGGAGCCCTACAATGAGCAGTTCTTC
TRBV6-2/TRBV6-3,many,NA,TRBJ2-2,CASSYDGGTSGELFF,TGTGCCAGCAGTTACGATGGGGGGACCAGCGGGGAGCTGTTTTTT
TRBV7-9,NA,NA,TRBJ1-2,CASSPGRGNERYGYTF,TGTGCCAGCAGCCCGGGACGGGGAAATGAGCGGTATGGCTACACCTTC